One and the same sample provided the 16 T cell receptor beta chains below, sequenced in a study of cytomegalovirus exposure and HLA in healthy donors. The primer mix had 60 Vbeta and 13 Jbeta primers. Repertoires were generated with immunoSEQ multiplex PCR, while TCRdb's copy carries only in-frame clones and drops some. This sample has approximately 97,000 clones, with around 81% found just once. The source material was PBMCs. Receptor source: a woman aged 70-85 years in good health and CMV-seropositive.

The CDR3 region has the DNA TGTGCCAGCAGCTTAGATACAGGGAACACTGAAGCTTTCTTT. Encoded protein: CASSLDTGNTEAFF. J is TRBJ1-1 and V is TRBV7-9; perhaps TRBD1 as D (5 bases). Germline values: CDR1 SEHNR, CDR2 FQNEAQ (reference sequence). This CDR3 has 14 residues. The ends were cut back, 1 base at V and 1 base at J, with 7 bases in the middle.

This clone was seen just once. The CDR3 does not end in the conserved phenylalanine or tryptophan, so this is likely a read error. The J gene is TRBJ1-2, the V gene TRBV5-6, with a weak D call TRBD1 (5 bases). This CDR3 is built from 15 residues. The germline CDR1 and CDR2 sequences are SGHDT and YYEEEE. V lost 2 bases and J lost 3, with 14 bases in between. DNA of the CDR3: TGTGCCAGCAGCTTCGCATATGTCAGGGACTATGGCTACACCCTC. As protein: CASSFAYVRDYGYTL.

V gene TRBV20-1 combines with J gene TRBJ1-2; the D gene is possibly TRBD1 (5 bases). The CDR3 is 11 residues long. V lost 7 bases, J lost 8 bases, and 14 bases lay in between. Germline CDR1 DFQATT, CDR2 SNEGSKA (reference sequence). The CDR3 region is CSGRGPAGYTF. Written as DNA, the CDR3 is TGCAGTGGGAGGGGTCCGGCCGGCTACACCTTC.

The chain combines TRBV10-2 with TRBJ2-4; D is perhaps TRBD2 (6 bases). The CDR3 has 15 residues. Trimming stripped 9 bases from V and 0 bases from J, with 15 bases between. Germline CDR1 reads WSHSY; CDR2 reads SAAADI. The CDR3 bases are TGCGCCAGTACTAGCTCCCTTTCAGCCAAAAACATTCAGTACTTC. Translated, it gives CASTSSLSAKNIQYF.

The genes are TRBV7-2 and TRBJ1-5, with a weak D call TRBD1 (5 bases). Trimming removed 2 bases from V and 6 bases from J, with 14 bases in between. Per germline, CDR1 SGHTA and CDR2 FQGNSA. The CDR3 spans 15 residues. CDR3: CASSLRVGGGQPQHF. CDR3 nucleotide sequence: TGTGCCAGCAGCTTACGGGTCGGGGGGGGTCAGCCCCAGCATTTT.

This clone was seen a single time. Here the CDR3 reads CASSLAGQAETQYF. CDR3 bases: TGCGCCAGCAGCTTGGCCGGTCAGGCGGAGACCCAGTACTTC. The V gene is TRBV5-1, the J gene TRBJ2-5, with unresolved D. CDR3 size: 14 residues. The ends were cut back, 0 bases at V and 5 bases at J, with 11 bases in the middle. The germline CDR1 and CDR2 sequences are SGHRS and YFSETQ.

CDR3 sequence: CASSGDRRPGANVLTF. The CDR3 DNA reads as TGTGCCAGTAGTGGTGACAGGCGTCCTGGGGCCAACGTCCTGACTTTC. The gene calls are TRBV19 and TRBJ2-6, with D perhaps matching TRBD1 (6 bases). This CDR3 is 16 amino acids long. V was shortened by 5 bases and J by 2 bases, with 13 bases between the two germline ends. Looked up from germline, CDR1 is LNHDA and CDR2 is SQIVND (reference sequence).

This chain uses TRBV5-4 with TRBJ2-3; 9 nucleotides align to TRBD2. CDR3 length equals 15 residues. After removal of 0 bases from V and 3 bases from J, the junction contained 2 bases not matched to a gene. CDR1 and CDR2 from the germline V gene are SGHNT and YYREEE (reference sequence). CDR3 sequence (DNA): TGTGCCAGCAGCTTGGTAGCGGGAGAGACAGATACGCAGTATTTT. Translating gives CASSLVAGETDTQYF. The complete variable domain, with remaining parts taken from reference TRBV5-4 and TRBJ2-3, reads ETGVTQSPTHLIKTRGQQVTLRCSSQSGHNTVSWYQQALGQGPQFIFQYYREEENGRGNFPPRFSGLQFPNYSSELNVNALELDDSALYLCASSLVAGETDTQYFGPGTRLTVL.

This chain links TRBV6-7 with TRBJ1-2; D not certain. TRBV6-7 is an ORF, with its function uncertain. V lost 1 base, J lost 4 bases, and 10 bases lay in between. This CDR3 has 14 residues. The CDR3 coding sequence is TGTGCCAGCAGTTACTATTTGCGGGTCTATGGCTACACCTTC. The encoded protein is CASSYYLRVYGYTF.

Worth noting for this clone: Other DNA sequences in this sample translate to the same CDR3. V is TRBV18 and J is TRBJ1-2; 9 nucleotides match TRBD1. The V gene's germline CDR1 is KGHSH and CDR2 LQKENI. There are 15 residues in the CDR3. After removal of 3 bases from V and 2 bases from J, the junction contained 4 bases not matched to a gene. CDR3 DNA: TGTGCCAGCTCACCCGGACAGGGGCCCAACTATGGCTACACCTTC. Translation gives CASSPGQGPNYGYTF. Variable domain in full (rest from reference TRBV18 and TRBJ1-2): NAGVMQNPRHLVRRRGQEARLRCSPMKGHSHVYWYRQLPEEGLKFMVYLQKENIIDESGMPKERFSAEFPKEGPSILRIQQVVRGDSAAYFCASSPGQGPNYGYTFGSGTRLTVV.

The CDR3 protein is CASSYEGTGVTEAFF. CDR3 DNA sequence: TGTGCCAGCAGTTACGAAGGGACAGGGGTAACTGAAGCTTTCTTT. The chain is built from TRBV6-6 and TRBJ1-1, with 10 bases aligning to TRBD1. Trimming at V came to 2 bases and at J to 5 bases, leaving 5 bases not matched to a gene. Germline V lookup: CDR1 MNHNY, CDR2 SVGAGI (reference sequence). CDR3 length equals 15 residues.

The chain is built from TRBV11-3 and TRBJ1-1; a weak D match, TRBD1 (5 bases). CDR1 is SGHNT, CDR2 YENEEA, per germline. Trimming shortened V by 3 bases and J by 1 base, and 9 bases separated the two germline ends. The CDR3 runs 14 residues. CDR3 sequence (DNA): TGTGCCAGCAGCTTGTCCGGGGGGAACACTGAAGCTTTCTTT. Translation gives CASSLSGGNTEAFF.

The chain is built from TRBV27 and TRBJ2-1, with TRBD2 matching over 7 bases. The CDR3 extends over 14 amino acids. J was trimmed by 7 bases and V by 2 bases; bases with no gene match: 5. The germline gives CDR1 MNHEY, CDR2 SMNVEV (reference sequence). Here the CDR3 DNA reads TGTGCCAGCAGTTTAGCGGGAGTGTTGAATGAGCAGTTCTTC. Translation gives CASSLAGVLNEQFF.

As regards this clone: The same CDR3 arises from other DNA sequences in this sample as well. This chain links TRBV5-1 with TRBJ1-2; possible D gene TRBD1, 5 bases. V was shortened by 4 bases and J by 5 bases, with 12 bases between the two germline ends. There are 13 residues in the CDR3. Germline V gene sequence: CDR1 SGHRS, CDR2 YFSETQ. In nucleotides, the CDR3 is TGCGCCAGCAGCGAACACAGGTTATATGGCTACACCTTC. Protein sequence: CASSEHRLYGYTF.

This chain joins TRBV7-2 and TRBJ2-7; 9 bases match TRBD2. The J segment lost 2 bases and the V segment lost 7 bases, leaving 6 bases of the junction unmatched. CDR1 and CDR2 from the germline V gene are SGHTA and FQGNSA. The CDR3 is 14 amino acids. The CDR3 region is CASTAGGSTYEQYF. Written as DNA, the CDR3 is TGTGCCAGCACCGCGGGGGGGTCGACCTACGAGCAGTACTTC.

The gene calls are TRBV7-2 and TRBJ2-5, with 8 bases identical to TRBD2. There are 15 residues in the CDR3. The germline gives CDR1 SGHTA, CDR2 FQGNSA. Trimming cost V 5 bases and J 5 bases; bases outside gene matches: 10. Here the CDR3 reads CASSLPTPGGETQYF. CDR3 nucleotide sequence: TGTGCCAGCAGCCTCCCGACCCCGGGAGGGGAGACCCAGTACTTC.